The present entry profiles one T cell receptor beta chain with its context. Seattle researchers signed up patients amid active infection and tracked them longitudinally. This entry is derived from a study of blood T cell repertoires in COVID-19. For the study at large: From the United States, Italy and Spain came samples of acute and convalescent COVID-19. PBMCs, B-cell-depleted T cells, or T cells were the source of the cDNA or gDNA that made up the material.

The CDR3 consists of 15 residues. Per the original data handling: Amplification of reference gene primers was used by the study to estimate nucleated cell counts. Sequencing was performed with immunoSEQ multiplex PCR; in TCRdb, only in-frame clones are kept and a portion is missing. From that table come the V and J calls and clone size; the DNA was used to work out D and trimming. Among some 360,000 clones listed, roughly nine tenths were seen once. This chain links TRBV21-1 with TRBJ1-1. TRBV21-1 is shown as a pseudogene. The specimen was peripheral blood. The sequence came from a woman in her sixties with COVID-19, enrolled during active disease. CDR3 loop: CASSPKEGRNTEAFF. The CDR3 DNA is TGTGCCAGCAGCCCCAAGGAGGGAAGAAACACTGAAGCTTTCTTT.